The 21 T cell receptor beta chains listed next were all sequenced from one sample in a study of CXCR3-negative and CXCR3-positive naive CD8 T cells. The antigens of these receptors remain unknown. UMI-labeled 5' RACE yielded the TRB cDNA libraries. TCRdb reprocessed the 5' RACE reads and reports one entry per CDR3 protein, with no DNA. This sample's table has under 75,000 distinct CDR3 sequences. Whole-study findings and limits: TRB CDR3s of CXCR3-positive naive cells were more hydrophobic than those of CXCR3-negative naive cells.

The sequenced sample was naive CXCR3+ CD8+ T cells from blood. Specified subset: CD45RO-CCR7+CD27+CD95- naive CD8+ T cells expressing CXCR3 (TNR3+). All receptors come from a human donor in good health. Some clones in this sample may be carry-over from other donors' samples.

The rearrangement links TRBV6-2 or TRBV6-3 to TRBJ2-7; TCRdb designates TRBD2, a call that cannot be tested without DNA. Germline CDR1 is MNHEY and CDR2 is SVGEGT. This CDR3 has 14 residues. CDR3 residues: CASSYRGGSYEQYF.

The V gene is TRBV4-2, the J gene TRBJ2-1; TCRdb designates TRBD1, a call that cannot be tested without DNA. CDR1 is LGHNA and CDR2 is YNFKEQ in the germline V gene. CDR3 length: 14 amino acids. The CDR3 spells CASSQPTQGNEQFF.

V gene TRBV27 combines with J gene TRBJ2-1; with no DNA, the TCRdb D assignment of TRBD1 cannot be verified. Germline CDR1 and CDR2: MNHEY and SMNVEV (reference sequence). The CDR3 runs to 18 residues. The chain's CDR3 is CASRQTPWGRGLYNEQFF.

CDR3 loop: CASSPPTGGAIGEQYF. The chain combines TRBV4-1 with TRBJ2-7; the TRBD2 assignment by TCRdb is unverifiable without DNA. Germline V CDR1 and CDR2: MGHRA, YSYEKL. The CDR3 consists of 16 residues.

The chain employs TRBV11-2 and TRBJ2-7; lacking DNA, the TRBD1 call made by TCRdb goes unchecked. This CDR3 spans 16 amino acids. CDR1 and CDR2 from the germline V gene are SGHAT and FQNNGV. The CDR3 loop reads CASSLVGERQTTEQYF. Full variable domain (rest looked up from reference TRBV11-2 and TRBJ2-7): EAGVAQSPRYKIIEKRQSVAFWCNPISGHATLYWYQQILGQGPKLLIQFQNNGVVDDSQLPKDRFSAERLKGVDSTLKIQPAKLEDSAVYLCASSLVGERQTTEQYFGPGTRLTVT.

V and J are TRBV7-9 and TRBJ1-1. CDR3 size: 12 residues. Germline CDR1 is SEHNR and CDR2 is FQNEAQ (reference sequence). The CDR3 here is CASSLINTEAFF.

The rearrangement links TRBV9 to TRBJ1-2. This CDR3 has 15 amino acids. The germline CDR1 and CDR2 sequences are SGDLS and YYNGEE. CDR3 amino acids: CASSVSPEGLNGYTF.

The V gene is TRBV27, the J gene TRBJ2-7; TCRdb reports TRBD1, a call that lacks DNA to check it against. The CDR3 covers 13 residues. Per germline, CDR1 MNHEY and CDR2 SMNVEV (reference sequence). The CDR3 reads CASRMTGTYEQYF.

The chain employs TRBV4-3 and TRBJ2-5. The CDR3 is made up of 14 amino acids. Germline CDR1 and CDR2: LGHNA and YSLEER. The CDR3 protein is CASSQDRVEETQYF.

The V call is TRBV2, the J call TRBJ2-5; TCRdb indicates TRBD1, and absent DNA this call remains unverified. Germline CDR1 reads SNHLY; CDR2 reads FYNNEI. The CDR3 totals 14 residues. The chain's CDR3 is CASSEWDHQETQYF.

This chain joins TRBV29-1 and TRBJ2-1. Germline loops: CDR1 SQVTM, CDR2 ANQGSEA. The CDR3 is 15 residues long. The CDR3 is CSVEDLGGVYNEQFF.

This chain uses TRBV7-9 with TRBJ2-7. CDR3 length: 14 amino acids. Germline lookup yields CDR1 SEHNR and CDR2 FQNEAQ (reference sequence). CDR3 amino acids: CASSLVVSSYEQYF.

The gene calls are TRBV29-1 and TRBJ1-2; there is no DNA to check the TCRdb D call of TRBD1. The CDR3 length is 11 residues. The germline CDR1 and CDR2 sequences are SQVTM and ANQGSEA. The CDR3 loop is CSVKQGDGYTF.

The chain recombines TRBV6-5 with TRBJ2-7; TCRdb calls TRBD2, which cannot be checked without DNA. The CDR3 is made up of 15 amino acids. Germline V gene data show CDR1 as MNHEY and CDR2 as SVGAGI. CDR3 loop: CASSSRPGPNREQYF.

This sequence joins TRBV28 and TRBJ2-1; lacking DNA, the TRBD1 call made by TCRdb goes unchecked. Germline CDR1 is MDHEN and CDR2 is SYDVKM. The CDR3 has 16 residues. CDR3 sequence reads: CASSLRPDSLDNEQFF.

The chain recombines TRBV7-9 with TRBJ2-1; absent DNA, TCRdb's TRBD2 call cannot be checked. The CDR3 has 15 amino acids. The germline V gene encodes CDR1 SEHNR and CDR2 FQNEAQ (reference sequence). The CDR3 is CASSWGLAANNEQFF.

The chain links TRBV23-1 to TRBJ2-7; the TCRdb call, TRBD1, lacks DNA for checking. TRBV23-1 is marked as an open reading frame, function uncertain. The CDR3 extends over 19 amino acids. Here the CDR3 reads CASSQINPPTGTVLSEQYF.

V usage is TRBV2 and J usage is TRBJ2-5; TCRdb indicates TRBD2, and absent DNA this call remains unverified. From germline, CDR1 is SNHLY and CDR2 FYNNEI. The CDR3 runs 16 residues. The CDR3 region is CASSGPSSSGAETQYF.

J is TRBJ2-7 and V is TRBV20-1; with no DNA, the TCRdb D assignment of TRBD1 cannot be verified. In germline, CDR1 is DFQATT, CDR2 SNEGSKA (reference sequence). The CDR3 length is 14 residues. The CDR3 reads CSAGGTESSYEQYF.

The chain uses TRBV7-9 and TRBJ1-1. The CDR3 has 13 residues. The germline V gene has CDR1 SEHNR and CDR2 FQNEAQ (reference sequence). The CDR3 spells CASSSLGYAEAFF.

The V gene is TRBV28, the J gene TRBJ2-2; without DNA, the TCRdb call of TRBD2 cannot be checked. CDR1 is MDHEN, CDR2 SYDVKM, per germline. This CDR3 is built from 17 residues. CDR3 sequence reads: CASSLPQGSPTVGELFF.